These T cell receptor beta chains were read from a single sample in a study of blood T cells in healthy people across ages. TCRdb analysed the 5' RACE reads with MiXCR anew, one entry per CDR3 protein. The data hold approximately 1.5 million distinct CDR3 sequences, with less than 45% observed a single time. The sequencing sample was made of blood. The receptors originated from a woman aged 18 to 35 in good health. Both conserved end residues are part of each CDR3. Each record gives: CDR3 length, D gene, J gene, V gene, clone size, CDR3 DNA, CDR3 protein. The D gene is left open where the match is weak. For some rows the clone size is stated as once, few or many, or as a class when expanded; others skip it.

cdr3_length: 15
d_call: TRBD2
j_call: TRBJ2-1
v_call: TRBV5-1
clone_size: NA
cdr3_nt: TGCGCCAGCAGCTTTACTAGCGGGGGGCGGAATGAGCAGTTCTTC
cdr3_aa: CASSFTSGGRNEQFF

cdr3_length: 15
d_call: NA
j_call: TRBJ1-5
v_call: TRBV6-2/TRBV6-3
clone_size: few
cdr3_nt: TGTGCCAGCAGTTACGGCCACAGGGTAAACCAGCCCCAGCATTTT
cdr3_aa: CASSYGHRVNQPQHF

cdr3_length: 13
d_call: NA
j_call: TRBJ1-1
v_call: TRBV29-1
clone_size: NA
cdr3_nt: TGCAGTGGGGGTGGCCTCATGAACACTGAAGCTTTCTTT
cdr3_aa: CSGGGLMNTEAFF

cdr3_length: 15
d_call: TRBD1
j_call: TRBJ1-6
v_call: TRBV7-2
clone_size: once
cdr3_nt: TGTGCCAGCAGGCGACAGGGAACGGGTAATTCACCCCTCCACTTT
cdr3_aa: CASRRQGTGNSPLHF

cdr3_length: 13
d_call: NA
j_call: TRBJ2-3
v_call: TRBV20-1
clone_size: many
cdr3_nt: TGCAGTGCTAGAGGCCCCGAGACAGATACGCAGTATTTT
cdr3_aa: CSARGPETDTQYF

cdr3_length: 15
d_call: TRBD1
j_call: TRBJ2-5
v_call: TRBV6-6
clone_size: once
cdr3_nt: TGTGCCAGCAGTTCGGACAGGGGTCCCCAAGAGACCCAGTACTTC
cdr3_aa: CASSSDRGPQETQYF

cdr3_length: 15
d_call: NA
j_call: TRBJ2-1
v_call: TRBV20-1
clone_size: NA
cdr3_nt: TGCAGTGCTAGCGGCAAGGGAGCTCCCTACAATGAGCAGTTCTTC
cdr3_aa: CSASGKGAPYNEQFF

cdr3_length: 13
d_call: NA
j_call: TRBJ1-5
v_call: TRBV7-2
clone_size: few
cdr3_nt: TGTGCCAGCAGCTTGGACACCGGGTCACCCCAGCATTTT
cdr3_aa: CASSLDTGSPQHF

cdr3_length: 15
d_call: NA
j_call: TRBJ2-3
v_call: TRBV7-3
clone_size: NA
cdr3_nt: TGTGCCAGCAGCTTAACGTCTAGCGTTACAGATACGCAGTATTTT
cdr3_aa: CASSLTSSVTDTQYF

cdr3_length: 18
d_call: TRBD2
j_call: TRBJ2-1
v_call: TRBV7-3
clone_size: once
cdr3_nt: TGTGCCAGCAGCCCAACGCCCTGGGAGGGAGGGCCAGGGCATGAGCAGTTCTTC
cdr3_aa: CASSPTPWEGGPGHEQFF

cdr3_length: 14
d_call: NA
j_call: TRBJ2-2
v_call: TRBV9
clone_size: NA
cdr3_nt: TGTGCCACCAATCCTGGGGATGGGATCGGGGAGCTGTTTTTT
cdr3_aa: CATNPGDGIGELFF

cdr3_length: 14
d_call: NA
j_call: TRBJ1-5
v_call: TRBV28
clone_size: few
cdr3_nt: TGTGCCAGCAGTTCACCGAGCGCTAGTCAGCCCCAGCATTTT
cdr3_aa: CASSSPSASQPQHF

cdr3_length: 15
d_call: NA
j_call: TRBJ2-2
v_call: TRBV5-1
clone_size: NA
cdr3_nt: TGCGCCAGCAGCTCAGTAGCAGGGTACACCGGGGAGCTGTTTTTT
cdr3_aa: CASSSVAGYTGELFF

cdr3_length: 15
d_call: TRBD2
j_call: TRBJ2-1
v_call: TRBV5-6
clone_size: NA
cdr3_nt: TGTGCCAGCAGCGAGACTAGCGGTTGGTACAATGAGCAGTTCTTC
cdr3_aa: CASSETSGWYNEQFF

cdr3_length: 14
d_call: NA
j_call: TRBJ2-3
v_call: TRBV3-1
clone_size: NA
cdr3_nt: TGTGCCAGCAGCCGCCAGGGCAACACAGATACGCAGTATTTT
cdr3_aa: CASSRQGNTDTQYF